Reported below is one T cell receptor beta chain. This sample is part of a study of blood T cell repertoires in COVID-19. Study at large: Some COVID-19 samples were acute and others convalescent; all came from the United States, Italy and Spain. PBMCs, B-cell-depleted T cells, or T cells were the source of the cDNA or gDNA that made up the material.

Original analysis: Reference gene primer amplification in the assay estimated nucleated cell counts. TCRdb's table, derived via immunoSEQ multiplex PCR, lists solely in-frame clones and lacks some. Clone size and V and J calls were adopted from that table, with D and trimming inferred from the DNA. The sample lists about 280,000 clones; around 90% were seen once. Germline assignment: CDR1 SGHAT and CDR2 FQNNGV. The V and J ends lost 4 bases and 5 bases respectively, with 11 bases between them. The CDR3 extends over 13 amino acids. The V and J genes are TRBV11-2 and TRBJ2-5, with no clear D. The origin of this receptor is a man younger than 30 with active or convalescent COVID-19. Sequences were obtained from peripheral blood. The CDR3 DNA follows: TGTGCCAGCAGCTACGTAACGCGGGAGACCCAGTACTTC. It specifies CASSYVTRETQYF. The full variable domain, rest sourced from reference TRBV11-2 and TRBJ2-5, is EAGVAQSPRYKIIEKRQSVAFWCNPISGHATLYWYQQILGQGPKLLIQFQNNGVVDDSQLPKDRFSAERLKGVDSTLKIQPAKLEDSAVYLCASSYVTRETQYFGPGTRLLVL.